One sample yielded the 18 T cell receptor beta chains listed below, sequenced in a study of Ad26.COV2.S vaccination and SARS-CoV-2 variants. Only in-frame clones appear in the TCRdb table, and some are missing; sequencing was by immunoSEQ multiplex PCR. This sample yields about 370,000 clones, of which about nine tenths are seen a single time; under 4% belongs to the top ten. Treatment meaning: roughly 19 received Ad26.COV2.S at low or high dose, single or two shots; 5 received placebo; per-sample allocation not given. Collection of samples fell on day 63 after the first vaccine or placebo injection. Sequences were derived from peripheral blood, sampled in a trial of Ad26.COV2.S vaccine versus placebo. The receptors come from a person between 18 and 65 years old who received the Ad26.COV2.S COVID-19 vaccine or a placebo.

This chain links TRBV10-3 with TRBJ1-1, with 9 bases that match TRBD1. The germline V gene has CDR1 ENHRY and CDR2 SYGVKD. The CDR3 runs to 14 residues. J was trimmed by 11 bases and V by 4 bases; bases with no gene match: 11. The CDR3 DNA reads TGTGCCATCAGTGTCTCCAGTACAGGGGGCTTGGCTTTCTTT. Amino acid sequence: CAISVSSTGGLAFF.

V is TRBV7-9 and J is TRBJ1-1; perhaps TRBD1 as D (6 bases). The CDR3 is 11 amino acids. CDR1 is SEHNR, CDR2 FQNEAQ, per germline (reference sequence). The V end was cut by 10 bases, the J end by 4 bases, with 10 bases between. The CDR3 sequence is CATRGTTEAFF. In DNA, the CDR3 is TGTGCCACCAGGGGTACCACTGAAGCTTTCTTT.

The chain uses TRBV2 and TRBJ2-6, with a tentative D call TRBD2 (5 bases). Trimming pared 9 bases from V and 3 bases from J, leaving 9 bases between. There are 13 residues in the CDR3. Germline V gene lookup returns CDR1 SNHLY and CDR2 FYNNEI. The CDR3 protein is CASRAGGANVLTF. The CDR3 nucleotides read TGTGCCAGTAGGGCGGGTGGGGCCAACGTCCTGACTTTC.

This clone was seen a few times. The CDR3: CASSPPEAGAEKLFF. CDR3 nucleotide sequence: TGTGCCAGTAGTCCTCCGGAGGCGGGAGCTGAAAAACTGTTTTTT. This chain connects TRBV19 to TRBJ1-4, with D unclear. V was shortened by 5 bases and J by 7 bases, with 17 bases between the two germline ends. The CDR3 covers 15 residues. Germline V gene data show CDR1 as LNHDA and CDR2 as SQIVND (reference sequence).

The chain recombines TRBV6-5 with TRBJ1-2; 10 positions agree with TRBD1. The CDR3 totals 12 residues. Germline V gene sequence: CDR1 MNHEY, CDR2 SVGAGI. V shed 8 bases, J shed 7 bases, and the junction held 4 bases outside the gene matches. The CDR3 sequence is CASGTGDGGYTF. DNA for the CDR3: TGTGCCAGCGGGACAGGGGACGGTGGCTACACCTTC.

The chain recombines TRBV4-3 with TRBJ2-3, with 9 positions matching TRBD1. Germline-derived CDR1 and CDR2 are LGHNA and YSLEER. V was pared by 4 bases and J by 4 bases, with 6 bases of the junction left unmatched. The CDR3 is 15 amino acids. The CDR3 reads CASSRGQGLADTQYF. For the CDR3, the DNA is TGCGCCAGCAGCCGCGGACAGGGGCTGGCAGATACGCAGTATTTT.

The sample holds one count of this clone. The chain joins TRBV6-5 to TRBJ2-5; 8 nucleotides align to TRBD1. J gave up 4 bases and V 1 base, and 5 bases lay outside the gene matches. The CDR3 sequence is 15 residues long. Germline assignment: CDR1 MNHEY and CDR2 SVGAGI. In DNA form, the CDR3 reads TGTGCCAGCAGTTACTACCAGGGGGCTGTAGAGACCCAGTACTTC. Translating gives CASSYYQGAVETQYF.

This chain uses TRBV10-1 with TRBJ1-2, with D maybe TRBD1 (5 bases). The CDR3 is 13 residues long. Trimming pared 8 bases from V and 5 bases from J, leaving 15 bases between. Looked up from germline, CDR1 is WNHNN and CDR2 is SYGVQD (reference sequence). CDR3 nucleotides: TGCGCCAGCTCTCCTGGGGCCGAATATGGCTACACCTTC. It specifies CASSPGAEYGYTF.

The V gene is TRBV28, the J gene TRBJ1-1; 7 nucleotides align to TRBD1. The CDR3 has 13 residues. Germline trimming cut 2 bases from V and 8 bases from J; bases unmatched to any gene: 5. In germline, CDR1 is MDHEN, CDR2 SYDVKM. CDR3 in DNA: TGTGCCAGCAGTTTACTAAGGGACAGCGAAGCTTTCTTT. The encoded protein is CASSLLRDSEAFF.

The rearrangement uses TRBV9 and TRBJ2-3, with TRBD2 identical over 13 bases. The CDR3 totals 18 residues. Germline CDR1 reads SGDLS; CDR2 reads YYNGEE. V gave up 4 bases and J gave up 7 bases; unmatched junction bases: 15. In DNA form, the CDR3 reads TGTGCCAGCAGCCCACAATTCAGGACTAGCGGGGGCCAGAATACGCAGTATTTT. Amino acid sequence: CASSPQFRTSGGQNTQYF.

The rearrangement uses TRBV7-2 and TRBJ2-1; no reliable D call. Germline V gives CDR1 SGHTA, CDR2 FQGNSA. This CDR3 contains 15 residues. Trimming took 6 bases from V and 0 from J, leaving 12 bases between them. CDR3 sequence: CASSTYASSYNEQFF. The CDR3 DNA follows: TGTGCCAGCAGTACATATGCGAGCTCCTACAATGAGCAGTTCTTC.

In DNA, the CDR3 is TGTGCCAGCAGCTTAGGAGGGGGGCTGTACGAGCAGTACTTC. Its translation is CASSLGGGLYEQYF. The gene calls are TRBV13 and TRBJ2-7, with D perhaps TRBD1 or TRBD2 (6 bases each). V was clipped by 0 bases and J by 4 bases, with 10 bases between them. Germline V CDR1 and CDR2: PRHDT, FYEKMQ (reference sequence). CDR3 length: 14 residues.

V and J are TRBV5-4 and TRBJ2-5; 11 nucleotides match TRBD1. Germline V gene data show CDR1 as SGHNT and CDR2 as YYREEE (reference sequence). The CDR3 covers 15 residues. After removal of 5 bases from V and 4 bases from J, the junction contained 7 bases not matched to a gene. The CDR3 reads CASSGQGANRETQYF. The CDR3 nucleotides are TGTGCCAGCAGTGGACAGGGGGCAAACCGAGAGACCCAGTACTTC.

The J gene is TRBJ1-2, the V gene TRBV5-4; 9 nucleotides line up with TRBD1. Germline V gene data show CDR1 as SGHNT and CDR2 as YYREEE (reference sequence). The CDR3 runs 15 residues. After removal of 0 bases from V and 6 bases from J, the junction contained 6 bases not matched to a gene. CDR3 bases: TGTGCCAGCAGCTTGGACAGGGGGCGCTTCCATGGCTACACCTTC. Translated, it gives CASSLDRGRFHGYTF.

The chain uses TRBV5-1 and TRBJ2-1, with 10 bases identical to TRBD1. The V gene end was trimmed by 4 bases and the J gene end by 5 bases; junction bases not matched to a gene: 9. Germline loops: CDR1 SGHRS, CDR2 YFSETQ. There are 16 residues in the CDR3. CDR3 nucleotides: TGCGCCAGCAGCCACGCCGGGACAGGGGACAACAATGAGCAGTTCTTC. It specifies CASSHAGTGDNNEQFF. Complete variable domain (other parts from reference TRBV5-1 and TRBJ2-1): KAGVTQTPRYLIKTRGQQVTLSCSPISGHRSVSWYQQTPGQGLQFLFEYFSETQRNKGNFPGRFSGRQFSNSRSEMNVSTLELGDSALYLCASSHAGTGDNNEQFFGPGTRLTVL.

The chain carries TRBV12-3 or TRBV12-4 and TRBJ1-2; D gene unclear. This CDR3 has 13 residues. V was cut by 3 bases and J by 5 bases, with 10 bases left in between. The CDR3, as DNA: TGTGCCAGCAGTTTTGCCGGGGAGTATGGCTACACCTTC. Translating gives CASSFAGEYGYTF.

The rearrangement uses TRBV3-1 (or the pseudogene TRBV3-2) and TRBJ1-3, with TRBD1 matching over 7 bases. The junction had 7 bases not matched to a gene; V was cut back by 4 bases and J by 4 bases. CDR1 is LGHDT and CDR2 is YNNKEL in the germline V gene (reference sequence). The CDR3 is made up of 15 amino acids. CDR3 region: CASSRLTGAGNTIYF. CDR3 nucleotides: TGTGCCAGCAGCCGACTAACAGGGGCGGGAAACACCATATATTTT.

The CDR3 DNA reads as TGTGCCAGCAGCTTCACAGGCGGAAACACCATATATTTT. Translating gives CASSFTGGNTIYF. The chain uses TRBV5-4 and TRBJ1-3, with a tentative D call TRBD1 (5 bases). This CDR3 has 13 residues. Germline lookup yields CDR1 SGHNT and CDR2 YYREEE (reference sequence). Between the trimmed V and J ends, which lost 2 bases and 4 bases, there was a span of 7 bases.